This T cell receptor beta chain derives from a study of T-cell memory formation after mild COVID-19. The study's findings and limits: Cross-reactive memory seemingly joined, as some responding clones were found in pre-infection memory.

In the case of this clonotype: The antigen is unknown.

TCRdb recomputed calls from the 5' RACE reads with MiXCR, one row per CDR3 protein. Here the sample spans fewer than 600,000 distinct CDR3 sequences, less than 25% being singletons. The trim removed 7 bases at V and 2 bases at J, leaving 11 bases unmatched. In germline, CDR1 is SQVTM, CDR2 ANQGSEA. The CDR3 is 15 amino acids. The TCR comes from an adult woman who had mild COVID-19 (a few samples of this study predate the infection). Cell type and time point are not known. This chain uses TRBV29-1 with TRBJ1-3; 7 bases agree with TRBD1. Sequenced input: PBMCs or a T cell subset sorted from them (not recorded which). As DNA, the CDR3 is TGCAGCGCGGGACAGTCTGGATTCCCTGGAAACACCATATATTTT. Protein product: CSAGQSGFPGNTIYF.